The clone carrying this T cell receptor beta chain occurred a few times. This sample stems from a study of blood T cells in healthy people across ages. In germline, CDR1 is SGDLS, CDR2 YYNGEE. CDR3 length equals 15 residues. Sample-barcoded 5' priming and a J-beta primer mix drove a second PCR of roughly 7 to 11 cycles. Through a template-switch adaptor with 12 random nucleotides, each cDNA molecule received a tag. MiXCR, applied by TCRdb to the 5' RACE reads, yields one record per CDR3 protein. This table holds about 1.6 million distinct CDR3 sequences, about 35% found once. The source material was blood. The source of this sequence is a woman in her 30s in good health. The rearrangement uses TRBV9 and TRBJ2-4, with D tentatively TRBD2 (5 bases). The assigned J gene may be wrong: the sequence end matches TRBJ2-7 better. CDR3: CASSPLAARTYEQYF. CDR3 nucleotide sequence: TGTGCCAGCAGCCCCCTAGCTGCAAGAACTTACGAGCAGTACTTC.